Below, 4 T cell receptor beta chains from the same sample are listed, as sequenced in a study of human T cells and chemical hapten exposure. TCRdb processed the RACE reads anew with MiXCR; each CDR3 protein has one entry. The sample includes 300,000 to 350,000 distinct CDR3 sequences, around 7% of them seen just once. Time point indicated: patch test 1, 2 weeks after DPC sensitization. Sample treatment: therapeutic diphenylcyclopropenone sensitization with weekly scalp DPC. The sequenced sample was whole blood, obtained in connection with sensitization to the hapten diphenylcyclopropenone (DPC). Receptor source: a woman in her late teens or twenties with alopecia areata. Some clones in this sample may be carry-over from other donors' samples.

This clonotype was seen at least ten times. The V gene is TRBV15, the J gene TRBJ2-3, with D maybe TRBD1 (5 bases). Germline loops: CDR1 LNHNV, CDR2 YYDKDF (reference sequence). The CDR3 runs 17 residues. The germline V and J ends were trimmed by 0 bases and 0 bases, with 13 bases remaining between them. CDR3 nucleotides: TGTGCCACCAGCAGAGATAAAGGGGATACTAGCACAGATACGCAGTATTTT. This encodes CATSRDKGDTSTDTQYF. The whole variable domain, filled in from reference TRBV15 and TRBJ2-3, reads DAMVIQNPRYQVTQFGKPVTLSCSQTLNHNVMYWYQQKSSQAPKLLFHYYDKDFNNEADTPDNFQSRRPNTSFCFLDIRSPGLGDTAMYLCATSRDKGDTSTDTQYFGPGTRLTVL.

The chain combines TRBV6-1 with TRBJ1-5; 9 bases are a match to TRBD1. With V trimmed by 1 base and J by 7 bases, 5 bases remained unmatched. This CDR3 is built from 15 residues. The germline CDR1 and CDR2 sequences are MNHNS and SASEGT. CDR3 loop: CASSEVGQGRQPQHF. The CDR3 coding sequence is TGTGCCAGCAGTGAAGTTGGACAGGGGCGGCAGCCCCAGCATTTT.

This clonotype occurred many times. The chain carries TRBV7-8 and TRBJ1-4; possibly TRBD1 for D (5 bases). CDR3 length: 12 residues. V was shortened by 1 base and J by 12 bases, with 9 bases between the two germline ends. CDR1 and CDR2 from the germline V gene are SGHVS and FQNEAQ. The DNA of the CDR3 is TGTGCCAGCAGCTTAGATTTGGGGGAACTGTTTTTT. The encoded protein is CASSLDLGELFF.

This clonotype was seen only a few times. The CDR3 nucleotides are TGCAGCGTCAGGGACAGCTACGAGCAGTACTTC. Translated, it gives CSVRDSYEQYF. The chain recombines TRBV29-1 with TRBJ2-7; TRBD1 aligns across 7 bases. Germline V gives CDR1 SQVTM, CDR2 ANQGSEA. V dropped 6 bases and J dropped 3; count of bases not matched to a gene: 2. This CDR3 has 11 residues.